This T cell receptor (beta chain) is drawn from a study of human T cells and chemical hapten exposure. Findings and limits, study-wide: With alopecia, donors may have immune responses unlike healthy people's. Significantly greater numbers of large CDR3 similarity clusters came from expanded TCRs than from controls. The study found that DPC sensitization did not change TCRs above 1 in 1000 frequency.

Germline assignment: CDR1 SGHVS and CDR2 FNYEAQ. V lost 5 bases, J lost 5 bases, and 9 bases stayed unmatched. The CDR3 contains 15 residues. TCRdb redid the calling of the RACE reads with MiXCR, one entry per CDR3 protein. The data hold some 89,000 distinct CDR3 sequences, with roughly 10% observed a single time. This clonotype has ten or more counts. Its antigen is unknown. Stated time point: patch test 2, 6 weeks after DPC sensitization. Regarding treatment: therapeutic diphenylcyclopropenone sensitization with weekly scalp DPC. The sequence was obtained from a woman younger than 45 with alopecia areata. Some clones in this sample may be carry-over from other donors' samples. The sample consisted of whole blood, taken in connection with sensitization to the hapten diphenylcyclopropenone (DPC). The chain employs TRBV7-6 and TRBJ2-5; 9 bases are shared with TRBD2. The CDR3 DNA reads TGTGCCAGCAGCCCCCTTGCGGGAGGGCCCGAGACCCAGTACTTC. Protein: CASSPLAGGPETQYF.